One sample yielded the 2 T cell receptor beta chains listed below, sequenced in a study of blood T cell repertoires in COVID-19. This table comes from immunoSEQ multiplex PCR, and its TCRdb copy is limited to in-frame clones, with some not included. The profile shows 180,000 or so clones, over 75% of them singletons. The sequenced sample was peripheral blood. The receptors originated from a man aged 55-75 years with acute or convalescent COVID-19.

This chain uses TRBV10-2 with TRBJ1-1; possibly TRBD1 for D (6 bases). The germline V and J ends were trimmed by 5 bases and 1 base, with 11 bases remaining between them. The CDR3 sequence is 14 residues long. CDR1 and CDR2 from the germline V gene are WSHSY and SAAADI. In nucleotides, the CDR3 is TGCGCCAGCAGTCCTGACAGGCAGAACACTGAAGCTTTCTTT. Translated: CASSPDRQNTEAFF.

The chain has TRBV6-6 and TRBJ1-1; 7 bases are a match to TRBD1. J lost 9 bases, V lost 5 bases, and 6 bases had no gene match. The CDR3 length is 12 residues. Germline V gene sequence: CDR1 MNHNY, CDR2 SVGAGI (reference sequence). CDR3 nucleotides: TGTGCCAGCAGTACGGCGACAGGGAAAGCTTTCTTT. Protein product: CASSTATGKAFF.